Shown below are 31 T cell receptor beta chains from a single sample sequenced in a study of T-cell reconstitution after alpha-beta-depleted transplantation in children. For TCRbeta, the library was prepared with unique molecular identifiers. TCRdb independently ran MiXCR on the PCR reads; one entry per CDR3 protein. This table holds hundreds of thousands of distinct CDR3 sequences, about 15% found once. Sequenced material: PBMCs, mostly from graft donor cells, taken 360 days after TCRalphabeta/CD19-depleted stem cell transplant. These receptor sequences come from a male patient between 2 and 10 years old who had a stem cell transplant for acute lymphoblastic leukemia, so the T cells may come from the graft donor.

The chain carries TRBV6-1 and TRBJ2-2; 7 bases align to TRBD2. The CDR3 covers 15 residues. The V gene end was trimmed by 2 bases and the J gene end by 6 bases; junction bases not matched to a gene: 6. Per germline, CDR1 MNHNS and CDR2 SASEGT. Here the CDR3 DNA reads TGTGCCAGCAGTGAAACATCGGGGGGTCCCGGGGAGCTGTTTTTT. Its translation: CASSETSGGPGELFF.

J is TRBJ2-5 and V is TRBV10-3, with a tentative D call TRBD1 (5 bases). Trimming removed 10 bases at V and 1 base at J, with 13 bases between. The CDR3 runs to 13 residues. Germline CDR1 and CDR2: ENHRY and SYGVKD. Here the CDR3 reads CATTRDSQETQYF. CDR3 in DNA: TGTGCCACTACCAGGGATAGCCAAGAGACCCAGTACTTC.

This rearrangement joins TRBV7-2 to TRBJ2-5, with TRBD1 matching 8 bases. Germline lookup yields CDR1 SGHTA and CDR2 FQGNSA. V shed 6 bases, J shed 5 bases, and the junction held 8 bases outside the gene matches. This CDR3 spans 14 amino acids. The CDR3 bases are TGTGCCAGCAGAAAGGCAGGGGGCAGGGAGACCCAGTACTTC. Protein sequence: CASRKAGGRETQYF. Full variable domain (outside the CDR3, taken from reference TRBV7-2 and TRBJ2-5): GAGVSQSPSNKVTEKGKDVELRCDPISGHTALYWYRQSLGQGLEFLIYFQGNSAPDKSGLPSDRFSAERTGGSVSTLTIQRTQQEDSAVYLCASRKAGGRETQYFGPGTRLLVL.

This clonotype was counted between two and nine times. The chain is built from TRBV28 and TRBJ1-5, with 9 nucleotides matching TRBD1. Per the germline V gene, CDR1 is MDHEN and CDR2 is SYDVKM. The ends lost 10 bases at V and 1 base at J; junction bases unmatched: 8. This CDR3 has 15 amino acids. The CDR3 protein is CATPGGQGSNQPQHF. The CDR3 bases are TGTGCCACCCCGGGAGGACAGGGGAGCAATCAGCCCCAGCATTTT.

In this sample, this clonotype turned up many times. V and J are TRBV20-1 and TRBJ2-3; D may be TRBD2 (5 bases). The CDR3 is 14 amino acids. Trimming took 3 bases from V and 12 from J, leaving 22 bases between them. Germline-derived CDR1 and CDR2 are DFQATT and SNEGSKA (reference sequence). DNA for the CDR3: TGCAGTGCTAGCTCCCTTCTCGGGGTTATGGGACAGTATTTT. It translates to CSASSLLGVMGQYF.

The chain recombines TRBV12-3 or TRBV12-4 with TRBJ1-1; D perhaps matches TRBD1 (5 bases). Trimming pared 7 bases from V and 4 bases from J, leaving 16 bases between. The CDR3 runs 14 residues. The CDR3, as DNA: TGTGCCAGCACCCCAGGGAGATGGGGCACTGAAGCTTTCTTT. The encoded protein is CASTPGRWGTEAFF.

The chain recombines TRBV14 with TRBJ1-1; no clear D. The CDR3 sequence is 16 residues long. Trimming took off 3 bases at V and 4 bases at J, with 18 bases between the two ends. The germline V gene encodes CDR1 SGHDN and CDR2 FVKESK. The CDR3 nucleotides read TGTGCCAGCAGCCAGGGAACCCATGGGATTGTCACTGAAGCTTTCTTT. It yields the protein CASSQGTHGIVTEAFF.

The chain couples TRBV5-5 to TRBJ1-4; 8 bases agree with TRBD1. This CDR3 is built from 13 residues. Germline V CDR1 and CDR2: SGHKS, YYEKEE (reference sequence). V gave up 6 bases and J gave up 14 bases; unmatched junction bases: 12. CDR3 DNA sequence: TGTGCCAGCAACTCTAGAGGACAGGGAGATCTGTTTTTT. Its protein is CASNSRGQGDLFF. Full variable domain (missing parts from reference TRBV5-5 and TRBJ1-4): DAGVTQSPTHLIKTRGQQVTLRCSPISGHKSVSWYQQVLGQGPQFIFQYYEKEERGRGNFPDRFSARQFPNYSSELNVNALLLGDSALYLCASNSRGQGDLFFGSGTQLSVL.

V usage is TRBV20-1 and J usage is TRBJ1-4; weak D call: TRBD1 (5 bases). The germline V gene has CDR1 DFQATT and CDR2 SNEGSKA (reference sequence). Trimming cost V 3 bases and J 6 bases, with 20 bases left between them. The CDR3 is made up of 16 amino acids. CDR3 in DNA: TGCAGTGCTAGGCCCCTCAGGGTGATCCGGGATGAAAAACTGTTTTTT. It specifies CSARPLRVIRDEKLFF.

The chain has TRBV19 and TRBJ1-6; D is perhaps TRBD1 (6 bases). Germline V gene sequence: CDR1 LNHDA, CDR2 SQIVND (reference sequence). The CDR3 loop spans 17 amino acids. V dropped 5 bases and J dropped 9 bases, with 23 bases sitting between them. Here the CDR3 reads CASSGELTGLWGSPLHF. The CDR3 DNA sequence: TGTGCCAGTAGTGGAGAGCTGACAGGCCTATGGGGTTCACCCCTCCACTTT.

CDR3 bases: TGTGCCAGCAGCTTAGACTTGGATGGCACCGGGGGACGCCGTAACTATGGCTACACCTTC. It encodes CASSLDLDGTGGRRNYGYTF. This chain uses TRBV11-1 with TRBJ1-2; TRBD1 is a possible D gene (5 bases). The CDR3 consists of 20 residues. The V and J ends lost 1 base and 1 base respectively, with 25 bases between them. Looked up from germline, CDR1 is SGHAT and CDR2 is FQDESV (reference sequence). The full variable domain, completed using reference TRBV11-1 and TRBJ1-2, is EAEVAQSPRYKITEKSQAVAFWCDPISGHATLYWYRQILGQGPELLVQFQDESVVDDSQLPKDRFSAERLKGVDSTLKIQPAELGDSAMYLCASSLDLDGTGGRRNYGYTFGSGTRLTVV.

In this sample, this clonotype turned up a few times. The V gene is TRBV20-1, the J gene TRBJ1-4; D remains ambiguous. The CDR3 contains 13 residues. The V and J ends lost 4 bases and 4 bases respectively, with 10 bases between them. Germline V CDR1 and CDR2: DFQATT, SNEGSKA (reference sequence). CDR3 nucleotides: TGCAGTGCTACACGGACGGATAATGAAAAACTGTTTTTT. Amino acid sequence: CSATRTDNEKLFF.

The V and J genes are TRBV5-1 and TRBJ2-3; 7 bases align to TRBD2. Germline V lookup: CDR1 SGHRS, CDR2 YFSETQ. This CDR3 comprises 18 residues. The J segment lost 2 bases and the V segment lost 0 bases, leaving 12 bases of the junction unmatched. CDR3 protein: CASSLGLLGGRDTDTQYF. CDR3 DNA: TGCGCCAGCAGCTTGGGTCTGCTGGGGGGGAGGGACACAGATACGCAGTATTTT.

This clonotype was recorded at least ten times. This chain joins TRBV4-2 and TRBJ2-4; 9 positions match TRBD1. This CDR3 comprises 18 residues. The V gene end was trimmed by 0 bases and the J gene end by 1 base; junction bases not matched to a gene: 7. Per germline, CDR1 LGHNA and CDR2 YNFKEQ. The CDR3 nucleotides read TGTGCCAGCAGCCAAGATACTCCTGGACAGGGGGCCAAAAACATTCAGTACTTC. It specifies CASSQDTPGQGAKNIQYF.

This clonotype was picked up a small number of times. The CDR3 bases are TGCGCCAGCAGTTCGGGACTAGCGGGGGGGGAAGATACGCAGTATTTT. Residues: CASSSGLAGGEDTQYF. The chain couples TRBV5-1 to TRBJ2-3, with TRBD2 matching 16 bases. CDR1 and CDR2 from the germline V gene are SGHRS and YFSETQ. This CDR3 spans 16 amino acids. J gave up 5 bases and V 5 bases, and 5 bases lay outside the gene matches. The complete variable domain, with remaining parts taken from reference TRBV5-1 and TRBJ2-3, reads KAGVTQTPRYLIKTRGQQVTLSCSPISGHRSVSWYQQTPGQGLQFLFEYFSETQRNKGNFPGRFSGRQFSNSRSEMNVSTLELGDSALYLCASSSGLAGGEDTQYFGPGTRLTVL.

The chain joins TRBV5-5 to TRBJ2-2, with no clear D. The germline V gene has CDR1 SGHKS and CDR2 YYEKEE (reference sequence). There are 16 residues in the CDR3. Trimming took off 1 base at V and 0 bases at J, with 10 bases between the two ends. CDR3: CASSLMSSANTGELFF. Here the CDR3 DNA reads TGTGCCAGCAGCTTGATGAGCAGCGCGAACACCGGGGAGCTGTTTTTT.

CDR3 DNA: TGTGCCAGCAGAGGACAGGGTTCCTACAATGAGCAGTTCTTC. Protein product: CASRGQGSYNEQFF. The rearrangement uses TRBV7-2 and TRBJ2-1, with 8 bases lining up with TRBD1. Germline V gene sequence: CDR1 SGHTA, CDR2 FQGNSA. V dropped 6 bases and J dropped 1; count of bases not matched to a gene: 2. This CDR3 is built from 14 residues.

This clonotype has a count of ten or more. The rearrangement links TRBV9 to TRBJ2-1; possible D gene TRBD2, 6 bases. V lost 2 bases to trimming and J lost 6 bases, with 9 bases between them. The germline gives CDR1 SGDLS, CDR2 YYNGEE. This CDR3 is built from 13 residues. This chain's CDR3 is CASSVTTSNEQFF. Written as DNA, the CDR3 is TGTGCCAGCAGCGTCACGACTAGCAATGAGCAGTTCTTC.

This clonotype was seen only a few times. The chain recombines TRBV7-9 with TRBJ2-3; the match to TRBD1 covers 8 bases. V was clipped by 5 bases and J by 4 bases; unmatched bases: 11. Germline CDR1 reads SEHNR; CDR2 reads FQNEAQ (reference sequence). The CDR3 runs to 16 residues. The DNA for the CDR3 is TGTGCCAGCAGCCGCTTGAACAGGGGGTACCCAGATACGCAGTATTTT. Translation: CASSRLNRGYPDTQYF.

The genes are TRBV3-1 and TRBJ2-1; D is perhaps TRBD1 (6 bases). The V gene lost 0 bases and the J gene lost 0 bases, with 9 bases spanning the gap. CDR3 length equals 16 residues. Germline V gene lookup returns CDR1 LGHDT and CDR2 YNNKEL (reference sequence). The CDR3 protein is CASSQEPDSSYNEQFF. The CDR3 region has the DNA TGTGCCAGCAGCCAAGAGCCGGACAGCTCCTACAATGAGCAGTTCTTC.

This chain links TRBV12-3 or TRBV12-4 with TRBJ1-6; D ambiguous. Trimming removed 5 bases from V and 9 bases from J, with 11 bases in between. There are 13 residues in the CDR3. CDR3 DNA sequence: TGTGCCAGCAGTCTCAGTCTTGGTTCACCCCTCCACTTT. This encodes CASSLSLGSPLHF.

There are a few counts of this clonotype. V gene TRBV28 combines with J gene TRBJ2-1; TRBD1 might be the D (6 bases). The germline gives CDR1 MDHEN, CDR2 SYDVKM. The CDR3 has 15 amino acids. The germline V and J ends were trimmed by 1 base and 2 bases, with 9 bases remaining between them. CDR3 in amino acids: CASSLLTGAYNEQFF. The DNA of the CDR3 is TGTGCCAGCAGTTTATTGACAGGTGCCTACAATGAGCAGTTCTTC.

This clonotype came up a few times. V is TRBV7-9 and J is TRBJ2-1; TRBD2 matches 7 bases. This CDR3 contains 17 residues. The germline CDR1 and CDR2 sequences are SEHNR and FQNEAQ (reference sequence). V was clipped by 3 bases and J by 6 bases; unmatched bases: 14. DNA for the CDR3: TGTGCCAGCAGCTTCGTCGTTAGTCCACTAGCGATCAATGAGCAGTTCTTC. Amino acid sequence: CASSFVVSPLAINEQFF.

The chain uses TRBV12-3 or TRBV12-4 and TRBJ2-7; D may be TRBD1 (6 bases). This CDR3 has 15 amino acids. V was clipped by 1 base and J by 2 bases, with 12 bases between them. CDR3 loop: CASSLGQGYTYEQYF. CDR3 sequence (DNA): TGTGCCAGCAGTTTAGGTCAGGGGTACACCTACGAGCAGTACTTC.

The chain carries TRBV29-1 and TRBJ2-1; D possibly corresponds to TRBD2 (6 bases). The germline V gene encodes CDR1 SQVTM and CDR2 ANQGSEA. The CDR3 has 14 residues. The ends were cut back, 6 bases at V and 2 bases at J, with 14 bases in the middle. In DNA form, the CDR3 reads TGCAGCGTCCTACCTGGGGGGACCTACAATGAGCAGTTCTTC. Its translation: CSVLPGGTYNEQFF.

The genes are TRBV11-2 and TRBJ1-1; possible D gene TRBD1, 6 bases. CDR3 length: 14 amino acids. Germline CDR1 reads SGHAT; CDR2 reads FQNNGV. V dropped 2 bases and J dropped 7 bases, with 14 bases sitting between them. The CDR3 sequence is CASSLLHRADEAFF. CDR3 bases: TGTGCCAGCAGCTTACTGCACAGGGCGGATGAAGCTTTCTTT.

This clonotype was detected a few times. The chain has TRBV12-3 or TRBV12-4 and TRBJ2-3, with TRBD2 identical over 9 bases. V lost 5 bases, J lost 5 bases, and 8 bases stayed unmatched. The CDR3 is made up of 15 amino acids. CDR3: CASSPGLADKDTQYF. The DNA for the CDR3 is TGTGCCAGCAGTCCGGGACTAGCCGACAAAGATACGCAGTATTTT.

This clonotype was seen a few times. The rearrangement links TRBV9 to TRBJ1-1; possibly TRBD1 for D (5 bases). Looked up from germline, CDR1 is SGDLS and CDR2 is YYNGEE. CDR3 length: 14 residues. V was trimmed by 0 bases and J by 0 bases, leaving 6 bases between them. CDR3 sequence reads: CASSVGGMNTEAFF. The CDR3 DNA follows: TGTGCCAGCAGCGTAGGGGGCATGAACACTGAAGCTTTCTTT.

This clonotype appeared a few times. The chain carries TRBV25-1 and TRBJ1-5; D unresolved. The CDR3 is 14 amino acids. Trimming took 7 bases from V and 8 from J, leaving 18 bases between them. The V gene's germline CDR1 is MGHDK and CDR2 SYGVNS. The CDR3 DNA sequence: TGTGCCAGCATCATTCGGGATCGATCAAAGCCCCAGCATTTT. This gives the protein CASIIRDRSKPQHF.

This clonotype has ten or more counts. The V call is TRBV12-3 or TRBV12-4, the J call TRBJ2-1, with TRBD2 as a possible D gene (6 bases). V dropped 3 bases and J dropped 6 bases, with 12 bases sitting between them. The CDR3 covers 14 residues. The CDR3 DNA sequence: TGTGCCAGCAGTTTGGTAGCGGAGGGCAATGAGCAGTTCTTC. Translation: CASSLVAEGNEQFF.

V usage is TRBV2 and J usage is TRBJ2-5; 7 nucleotides match TRBD1. The V segment lost 6 bases and the J segment 5 bases; nucleotides outside the gene matches: 6. The CDR3 has 13 amino acids. CDR1 is SNHLY and CDR2 is FYNNEI in the germline V gene. The CDR3 loop is CASRKTGLETQYF. In DNA form, the CDR3 reads TGTGCCAGCAGAAAGACAGGGTTGGAGACCCAGTACTTC.